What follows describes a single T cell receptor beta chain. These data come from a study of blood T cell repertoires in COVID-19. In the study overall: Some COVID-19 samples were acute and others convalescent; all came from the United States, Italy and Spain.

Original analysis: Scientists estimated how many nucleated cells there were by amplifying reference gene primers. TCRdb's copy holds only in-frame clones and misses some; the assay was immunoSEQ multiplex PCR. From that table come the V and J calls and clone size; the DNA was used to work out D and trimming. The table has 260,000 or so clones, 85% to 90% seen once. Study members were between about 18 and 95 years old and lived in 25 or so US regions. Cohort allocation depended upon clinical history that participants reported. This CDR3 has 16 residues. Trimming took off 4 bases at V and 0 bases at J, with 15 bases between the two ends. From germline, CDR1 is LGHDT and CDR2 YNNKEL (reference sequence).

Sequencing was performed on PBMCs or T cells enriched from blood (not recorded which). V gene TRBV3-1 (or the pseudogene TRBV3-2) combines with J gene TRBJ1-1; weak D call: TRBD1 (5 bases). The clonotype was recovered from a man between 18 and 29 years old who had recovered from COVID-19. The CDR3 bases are TGTGCCAGCAGCCCGCCGGGGGGGTACCTGAACACTGAAGCTTTCTTT. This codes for CASSPPGGYLNTEAFF.